This T cell receptor beta chain was captured in a study of OX40 agonist ivuxolimab in advanced cancers. Overall study findings and caveats: More expanded clones were seen, on average, in CD8+ T cells than in CD4+.

About this clone: Its antigen is undetermined.

Sequencing used immunoSEQ multiplex PCR; TCRdb keeps in-frame clones, though not all of them. The data show 65,000 to 75,000 clones, with approximately 82% seen just once and more than 6.5% held by the top ten. Per the germline V gene, CDR1 is MNHEY and CDR2 is SVGAGI. The CDR3 has 15 amino acids. The ends were cut back, 5 bases at V and 1 base at J, with 11 bases in the middle. Sequencing used CD4+ or CD8+ T cells sorted from blood, obtained in a trial of the OX40 agonist ivuxolimab. This chain connects TRBV6-5 to TRBJ2-2; D is unresolved. The clonotype originates from an adult with an advanced solid tumor such as melanoma, head and neck, liver or kidney cancer. The CDR3 reads CASSPAELNTGELFF. Written as DNA, the CDR3 is TGTGCCAGCAGTCCAGCAGAGTTGAACACCGGGGAGCTGTTTTTT.